The source of this T cell receptor (beta chain) is a study of regulatory T cells in long-lasting Graves disease. The germline gives CDR1 DFQATT, CDR2 SNEGSKA (reference sequence). The V end was cut by 5 bases, the J end by 5 bases, with 12 bases between. The length of the CDR3 is 13 residues. Construction of the TCR beta libraries employed iRepertoire HTBI primers in conjunction with Arm-PCR of CDR3 regions. A single record per CDR3 protein comes from TCRdb applying MiXCR to the multiplex PCR reads. Of 500,000 or so distinct CDR3 sequences listed, around 13% are singletons. This clonotype was seen more than once but under ten times. Time point in this sample: newly diagnosed GD, antithyroid drugs for less than 3 months. TCR sequences were obtained from RNA taken from PBMCs. Separately, the same data were catalogued under a study of T cells in Graves' hyperthyroidism and ophthalmopathy.

The chain carries TRBV20-1 and TRBJ1-4, with unresolved D. Sequencing used peripheral blood mononuclear cells (PBMCs), obtained at new diagnosis, from a patient treated with antithyroid drugs. This clonotype was sampled from a woman aged 45-59 years with Graves disease. The CDR3 DNA reads as TGCAGTGCTCCTCGGAGCACCAATGAAAAACTGTTTTTT. This codes for CSAPRSTNEKLFF.